This T cell receptor beta chain is drawn from a study of Ad26.COV2.S vaccination and SARS-CoV-2 variants. Study findings and constraints: The TCR-based breadth and depth measures might underestimate overall T cell responses.

Method: immunoSEQ multiplex PCR; TCRdb's copy keeps in-frame clones and lacks some. Of 330,000 or so clones listed, roughly 90% are singletons. Treatment in this sample: 15 to 20 received Ad26.COV2.S at low or high dose, single or two shots; about 5 received placebo; per-sample allocation not given. All samples were drawn on day 63, counting from the first vaccine or placebo injection. The individual, an adult aged 18-55 years, was a donor in Boston. For this clone: What it recognizes is unknown.

CDR1 SGHDT and CDR2 YYEEEE come from the germline V gene. The CDR3 has 17 residues. Losses at the gene ends were 4 bases for V and 2 bases for J; bases not matched to a gene: 7. This chain connects TRBV5-6 to TRBJ2-5; 14 positions match TRBD2. The sequence was obtained from a person between 18 and 60 years old who received the Ad26.COV2.S COVID-19 vaccine or a placebo. This sample comprised peripheral blood, obtained in a trial of Ad26.COV2.S vaccine versus placebo. The CDR3 here is CASSRTSGGKGQETQYF. The CDR3 bases are TGTGCCAGCAGCCGGACTAGCGGGGGGAAGGGGCAAGAGACCCAGTACTTC.